This record concerns one T cell receptor (beta chain) sequence. What it binds is unknown. This sample is drawn from a study of cytomegalovirus exposure and HLA in healthy donors. Study observations and caveats: Most TCR beta V segments were productive about 90% or about 30% of the time in an earlier analysis.

PCR primers comprised 60 Vbeta and 13 Jbeta primers. TCRdb's table, derived via immunoSEQ multiplex PCR, lists solely in-frame clones and lacks some. The sample yields 70,000 or so clones, of which the top ten take up roughly 0.8%. The CDR3 loop spans 14 amino acids. Trimming cost V 0 bases and J 1 base, with 6 bases left between them. Germline loops: CDR1 LNHDA, CDR2 SQIVND (reference sequence). The chain carries TRBV19 and TRBJ1-1, with no clear D. This TCR came from a boy aged 5-17 years in good health and CMV-seronegative. Specimen: PBMCs. CDR3 sequence: CASSIEISNTEAFF. CDR3 bases: TGTGCCAGTAGTATAGAAATCTCGAACACTGAAGCTTTCTTT.